These 27 T cell receptor beta chains came from one sample sequenced in a study of radiotherapy plus CTLA-4 blockade in lung cancer. Generated by immunoSEQ multiplex PCR, the TCRdb table keeps only in-frame clones and is missing some. The sample contains over 30,000 clones, just under 80% of which appear only once. The source material was peripheral blood, sampled from a patient treated with radiotherapy plus ipilimumab. The receptors were sampled from a human donor with non-small cell lung cancer that progressed on radiotherapy plus ipilimumab.

The chain couples TRBV27 to TRBJ1-1, with D possibly being TRBD1 (6 bases). The CDR3 has 14 residues. CDR1 MNHEY and CDR2 SMNVEV come from the germline V gene (reference sequence). V dropped 5 bases and J dropped 4 bases, with 14 bases sitting between them. This chain's CDR3 is CASSHGQRGTEAFF. CDR3 DNA: TGTGCCAGCAGTCATGGACAGAGGGGCACTGAAGCTTTCTTT.

CDR3 in DNA: TGTGCCAGCAGCGGGGGGGGGACTAGTCTCTTAAAAGAGACCCAGTACTTC. As protein: CASSGGGTSLLKETQYF. V is TRBV5-4 and J is TRBJ2-5; 8 bases are shared with TRBD2. V lost 4 bases and J lost 3; bases outside the gene matches: 14. The CDR3 sequence is 17 residues long. Germline loops: CDR1 SGHNT, CDR2 YYREEE (reference sequence).

The chain has TRBV19 and TRBJ1-3; D is uncertain. The germline V gene encodes CDR1 LNHDA and CDR2 SQIVND (reference sequence). The CDR3 is 14 residues long. Trimming removed 3 bases at V and 0 bases at J, with 6 bases between. The CDR3 loop reads CASSIYDSGNTIYF. The CDR3 bases are TGTGCCAGTAGTATCTACGACTCTGGAAACACCATATATTTT.

This rearrangement joins TRBV19 to TRBJ1-5, with TRBD1 matching over 7 bases. Germline assignment: CDR1 LNHDA and CDR2 SQIVND (reference sequence). CDR3 length: 17 residues. Trimming took 7 bases from V and 2 from J; bases not matched to a gene: 14. CDR3 in amino acids: CASKSRRGQGGNQPQHF. Written as DNA, the CDR3 is TGTGCCAGTAAATCCCGGAGGGGGCAGGGCGGCAATCAGCCCCAGCATTTT.

This chain connects TRBV7-2 to TRBJ2-7; no clear D. Germline V gene sequence: CDR1 SGHTA, CDR2 FQGNSA. Trimming removed 3 bases at V and 0 bases at J, with 3 bases between. The CDR3 loop spans 12 amino acids. CDR3 loop: CASSLSSYEQYF. The CDR3, as DNA: TGTGCCAGCAGCTTGAGCTCCTACGAGCAGTACTTC.

The CDR3 is CASSVGTRETQYF. The DNA for the CDR3 is TGTGCCAGCAGCGTAGGGACTAGGGAGACCCAGTACTTC. The V gene is TRBV9, the J gene TRBJ2-5, with TRBD2 matching 7 bases. Germline loops: CDR1 SGDLS, CDR2 YYNGEE. J gave up 5 bases and V 0 bases, and 1 base lay outside the gene matches. The CDR3 has 13 residues.

The rearrangement uses TRBV6-5 and TRBJ2-3; 8 bases are shared with TRBD2. This CDR3 region has 12 residues. Germline-derived CDR1 and CDR2 are MNHEY and SVGAGI. Trimming took 11 bases from V and 4 from J; bases not matched to a gene: 5. The DNA of the CDR3 is TGTGCCGCGGGGGGTGGGTCAGATACGCAGTATTTT. Amino acid sequence: CAAGGGSDTQYF.

The chain is built from TRBV4-3 and TRBJ2-3; possibly TRBD1 for D (6 bases). Per germline, CDR1 LGHNA and CDR2 YSLEER. The CDR3 is 18 amino acids. V was pared by 8 bases and J by 0 bases, with 24 bases between. CDR3 sequence: CASRRNRDIISSTDTQYF. CDR3 nucleotide sequence: TGCGCCAGCCGCCGCAACAGGGATATAATCTCTAGCACAGATACGCAGTATTTT.

The V and J genes are TRBV4-1 and TRBJ1-5, with a possible D match to TRBD1 (5 bases). The CDR3 runs to 16 residues. V was pared by 1 base and J by 0 bases, with 10 bases between. The germline V gene has CDR1 MGHRA and CDR2 YSYEKL. CDR3 sequence: CASSQGQFYSNQPQHF. CDR3 bases: TGCGCCAGCAGCCAAGGACAGTTCTATAGCAATCAGCCCCAGCATTTT.

V is TRBV7-2 and J is TRBJ1-5; 11 bases match TRBD1. CDR3 size: 15 residues. V lost 3 bases and J lost 7; bases outside the gene matches: 5. CDR1 is SGHTA and CDR2 is FQGNSA in the germline V gene. Here the CDR3 reads CASSFGTGGGQPQHF. CDR3 DNA: TGTGCCAGCAGCTTTGGGACAGGGGGTGGACAGCCCCAGCATTTT.

V and J are TRBV5-1 and TRBJ2-1; TRBD2 matches at 11 bases. V shed 4 bases, J shed 4 bases, and the junction held 7 bases outside the gene matches. Germline CDR1 and CDR2: SGHRS and YFSETQ. The CDR3 length is 16 residues. The DNA for the CDR3 is TGCGCCAGCAGCCTAAGGGCTAGCGGGGGGTACAATGAGCAGTTCTTC. This gives the protein CASSLRASGGYNEQFF.

This chain uses TRBV29-1 with TRBJ1-5; TRBD1 is a possible D gene (5 bases). The CDR3 has 13 amino acids. Trimming cost V 7 bases and J 1 base, with 11 bases left between them. The germline V gene encodes CDR1 SQVTM and CDR2 ANQGSEA. DNA of the CDR3: TGCAGCGCCGCCGCAGGGAGCAATCAGCCCCAGCATTTT. Translating gives CSAAAGSNQPQHF.

This clone was seen only a few times. V and J are TRBV6-6 and TRBJ1-2, with 8 bases that match TRBD1. The CDR3 length is 13 residues. The V segment lost 6 bases and the J segment 4 bases; nucleotides outside the gene matches: 4. CDR1 and CDR2 from the germline V gene are MNHNY and SVGAGI (reference sequence). CDR3 sequence reads: CASRQGESYGYTF. The CDR3 DNA sequence: TGTGCCAGCAGACAGGGGGAGAGCTATGGCTACACCTTC.

This chain links TRBV18 with TRBJ1-5; D is possibly TRBD1 (6 bases). Looked up from germline, CDR1 is KGHSH and CDR2 is LQKENI. V lost 1 base to trimming and J lost 4 bases, with 11 bases between them. The CDR3 has 15 residues. CDR3 region: CASSPLTGFNQPQHF. CDR3 bases: TGTGCCAGCTCACCACTTACAGGGTTTAATCAGCCCCAGCATTTT.

This sequence joins TRBV6-4 and TRBJ2-1; 10 bases map to TRBD2. V trimming: 2 bases; J trimming: 6 bases; junction bases outside the gene matches: 4. CDR3 size: 15 residues. The germline V gene encodes CDR1 MRHNA and CDR2 SNTAGT. CDR3 residues: CASSDRASGGNEQFF. CDR3 bases: TGTGCCAGCAGTGACCGGGCTAGCGGGGGCAATGAGCAGTTCTTC.

The chain recombines TRBV28 with TRBJ2-7, with a weak D call TRBD1 (6 bases). Germline CDR1 and CDR2: MDHEN and SYDVKM. The CDR3 spans 13 residues. The germline V and J ends were trimmed by 8 bases and 6 bases, with 17 bases remaining between them. This CDR3 is CASGQGNLGEQYF. As DNA, the CDR3 is TGTGCCAGCGGTCAGGGGAATCTCGGCGAGCAGTACTTC.

The V gene is TRBV4-3, the J gene TRBJ1-2, with 7 bases identical to TRBD1. V lost 0 bases to trimming and J lost 4 bases; unmatched junction nucleotides: 5. In germline, CDR1 is LGHNA, CDR2 YSLEER. The CDR3 contains 15 residues. CDR3 region: CASSQDQGVTYGYTF. In DNA form, the CDR3 reads TGCGCCAGCAGCCAAGATCAGGGGGTCACCTATGGCTACACCTTC.

This rearrangement joins TRBV19 to TRBJ1-2; D call uncertain. Trimming pared 4 bases from V and 4 bases from J, leaving 16 bases between. This CDR3 contains 15 residues. CDR1 and CDR2 from the germline V gene are LNHDA and SQIVND (reference sequence). This CDR3 reads CASSTTEIGRYGYTF. CDR3 nucleotide sequence: TGTGCCAGTAGTACCACAGAGATTGGGCGCTATGGCTACACCTTC.

This chain uses TRBV6-5 with TRBJ1-2, with 9 nucleotides matching TRBD1. The CDR3 has 14 residues. Germline lookup yields CDR1 MNHEY and CDR2 SVGAGI. The J segment lost 6 bases and the V segment lost 6 bases, leaving 8 bases of the junction unmatched. The CDR3 nucleotides read TGTGCCAGCAGAGGGGACAGGGCCTTAGATGGCTACACCTTC. It yields the protein CASRGDRALDGYTF.

The J gene is TRBJ1-6, the V gene TRBV6-5; D perhaps matches TRBD1 (5 bases). CDR3 length: 12 residues. CDR1 and CDR2 from the germline V gene are MNHEY and SVGAGI. V shed 6 bases and J shed 10 bases, with 10 bases lying between them. The CDR3 sequence is CASRKGFSPLHF. CDR3 bases: TGTGCCAGCAGAAAGGGGTTCTCACCCCTCCACTTT.

The chain joins TRBV5-1 to TRBJ2-3, with 11 bases that match TRBD2. Trimming removed 0 bases from V and 6 bases from J; junction bases left unmatched: 6. Germline CDR1 reads SGHRS; CDR2 reads YFSETQ. CDR3 length: 16 amino acids. CDR3 residues: CASSLDSGGAVDTQYF. The CDR3, as DNA: TGCGCCAGCAGCTTGGATAGCGGGGGGGCGGTCGATACGCAGTATTTT.

This clone has only a few counts. V gene TRBV5-1 combines with J gene TRBJ1-5; 11 bases agree with TRBD1. CDR1 is SGHRS, CDR2 YFSETQ, per germline. The CDR3 runs to 15 residues. The V gene end was trimmed by 0 bases and the J gene end by 7 bases; junction bases not matched to a gene: 3. The CDR3 is CASSLGTGGFQPQHF. CDR3 DNA: TGCGCCAGCAGCTTGGGGACAGGGGGCTTCCAGCCCCAGCATTTT.

The chain links TRBV11-3 to TRBJ2-5; D perhaps matches TRBD2 (5 bases). Germline values: CDR1 SGHNT, CDR2 YENEEA. Trimming cost V 6 bases and J 5 bases, with 13 bases left between them. The CDR3 is made up of 13 amino acids. The CDR3 spells CASSRIAMETQYF. The CDR3 DNA is TGTGCCAGCAGTCGAATAGCGATGGAGACCCAGTACTTC.

The chain combines TRBV19 with TRBJ2-5; 10 bases map to TRBD2. V was pared by 5 bases and J by 11 bases, with 14 bases of the junction left unmatched. The CDR3 runs 15 residues. The germline CDR1 and CDR2 sequences are LNHDA and SQIVND (reference sequence). The CDR3 region is CASSVLAGAGVGQYF. The CDR3 DNA sequence: TGTGCCAGTAGTGTGCTAGCGGGGGCCGGGGTCGGGCAGTACTTC.

The CDR3 spells CASRPTGGARQPQHF. CDR3 bases: TGTGCCAGCAGGCCTACAGGGGGCGCGAGGCAGCCCCAGCATTTT. This sequence joins TRBV6-6 and TRBJ1-5; the match to TRBD1 covers 9 bases. V gave up 6 bases and J gave up 7 bases; unmatched junction bases: 10. CDR1 MNHNY and CDR2 SVGAGI come from the germline V gene (reference sequence). The CDR3 contains 15 residues.

The rearrangement links TRBV5-4 to TRBJ1-2; 10 positions agree with TRBD1. From germline, CDR1 is SGHNT and CDR2 YYREEE (reference sequence). The trim removed 3 bases at V and 5 bases at J, leaving 7 bases unmatched. This CDR3 region has 15 residues. The CDR3 loop reads CASSYSGTGVYGYTF. The CDR3 nucleotides read TGTGCCAGCAGCTATTCCGGGACAGGGGTATATGGCTACACCTTC.

V is TRBV7-2 and J is TRBJ2-2; 11 bases line up with TRBD2. The trim removed 5 bases at V and 5 bases at J, leaving 7 bases unmatched. Germline loops: CDR1 SGHTA, CDR2 FQGNSA. The length of the CDR3 is 16 residues. The CDR3 reads CASSLTSGGGTGELFF. DNA for the CDR3: TGTGCCAGCAGCCTTACTAGCGGGGGAGGGACCGGGGAGCTGTTTTTT.